This T cell receptor beta chain came from a study of CD8+ T cells in alopecia areata. Whole-study findings and limits: Clonality in lesional scalp, especially alopecia totalis/universalis, exceeded that of normal scalp.

Once RNA had been extracted, it was reverse transcribed into cDNA to act as the sequencing template. Some clones are missing from TCRdb's copy, which holds only in-frame ones; the method was immunoSEQ multiplex PCR. The sample holds about 200,000 clones; around three fifths are singletons and the top ten take 1.3%. V was shortened by 4 bases and J by 0 bases, with 1 base between the two germline ends. The germline CDR1 and CDR2 sequences are KGHSH and LQKENI. The CDR3 runs to 13 residues. Turning to this clone: Its antigen remains unidentified.

Treatment in this sample: oral pan-JAK inhibitor, 5-10 mg twice daily. Samples from alopecia areata patients were lesional scalp punch biopsies and peripheral blood. Sample: CD4+ T cells sorted from blood, taken at approximately week 49, from a patient treated with tofacitinib. The TCR sequence derives from a human donor with alopecia areata. This rearrangement joins TRBV18 to TRBJ2-6, with D unclear. CDR3 sequence: CASSLSGANVLTF. DNA for the CDR3: TGTGCCAGCTCACTCTCTGGGGCCAACGTCCTGACTTTC.